These 6 T cell receptor beta chains share one sample of origin, sequenced in a study of T cells in tuberculosis. This sample's time point: new active TB diagnosis, blood taken before or within 7 days of starting treatment. The protocol was immunoSEQ multiplex PCR, while the TCRdb copy is restricted to in-frame clones and leaves out a portion. In the table there are 30,000 to 35,000 clones, more than 85% of which are singletons. The sample here was PBMCs, taken at tuberculosis diagnosis. Receptors were obtained from an adult with tuberculosis.

V is TRBV19 and J is TRBJ1-2; tentative D call: TRBD1 (5 bases). The germline V and J ends were trimmed by 3 bases and 4 bases, with 9 bases remaining between them. CDR3 length: 13 residues. Germline loops: CDR1 LNHDA, CDR2 SQIVND (reference sequence). CDR3 amino acids: CASSMTVLYGYTF. CDR3 bases: TGTGCCAGTAGTATGACAGTCCTCTATGGCTACACCTTC.

The chain joins TRBV11-2 to TRBJ1-2; 7 nucleotides match TRBD1. Trimming cost V 3 bases and J 2 bases; bases outside gene matches: 6. This CDR3 comprises 15 residues. Germline V gives CDR1 SGHAT, CDR2 FQNNGV. The DNA for the CDR3 is TGTGCCAGCAGCTTCTCCGGGACAGACAACTATGGCTACACCTTC. Its protein product is CASSFSGTDNYGYTF.

The chain links TRBV5-1 to TRBJ2-2; 7 bases agree with TRBD1. CDR3 length: 13 amino acids. Losses at the gene ends were 5 bases for V and 8 bases for J; bases not matched to a gene: 6. CDR1 SGHRS and CDR2 YFSETQ come from the germline V gene. CDR3: CASRRPGGGELFF. The CDR3 DNA sequence: TGCGCCAGCAGGCGTCCAGGGGGTGGGGAGCTGTTTTTT. Full variable domain (missing parts from reference TRBV5-1 and TRBJ2-2): KAGVTQTPRYLIKTRGQQVTLSCSPISGHRSVSWYQQTPGQGLQFLFEYFSETQRNKGNFPGRFSGRQFSNSRSEMNVSTLELGDSALYLCASRRPGGGELFFGEGSRLTVL.

The chain joins TRBV5-4 to TRBJ2-7, with D perhaps matching TRBD1 (6 bases). Trimming stripped 4 bases from V and 3 bases from J, with 14 bases between. Per germline, CDR1 SGHNT and CDR2 YYREEE (reference sequence). This CDR3 is 14 amino acids long. CDR3 region: CASSTGTPNYEQYF. The CDR3 DNA reads TGTGCCAGCAGCACCGGGACACCGAACTACGAGCAGTACTTC.

This clone occurred once. The chain has TRBV7-6 and TRBJ2-2; D ambiguous. V was cut by 5 bases and J by 3 bases, with 13 bases left in between. CDR1 is SGHVS and CDR2 is FNYEAQ in the germline V gene. This CDR3 is built from 15 residues. CDR3 sequence reads: CASSPQSEHTGELFF. The DNA for the CDR3 is TGTGCCAGCAGCCCCCAGTCGGAGCACACCGGGGAGCTGTTTTTT. Using reference TRBV7-6 and TRBJ2-2 for the parts outside the CDR3, the full variable domain is GAGVSQSPRYKVTKRGQDVALRCDPISGHVSLYWYRQALGQGPEFLTYFNYEAQQDKSGLPNDRFSAERPEGSISTLTIQRTEQRDSAMYRCASSPQSEHTGELFFGEGSRLTVL.

V usage is TRBV28 and J usage is TRBJ2-7; the D gene is possibly TRBD1 (5 bases). CDR1 is MDHEN, CDR2 SYDVKM, per germline. The CDR3 is made up of 14 amino acids. Trimming removed 5 bases at V and 5 bases at J, with 16 bases between. The CDR3 DNA sequence: TGTGCCAGCAGTCCGGGTGGGGCGCCTAACGAGCAGTACTTC. As protein: CASSPGGAPNEQYF.